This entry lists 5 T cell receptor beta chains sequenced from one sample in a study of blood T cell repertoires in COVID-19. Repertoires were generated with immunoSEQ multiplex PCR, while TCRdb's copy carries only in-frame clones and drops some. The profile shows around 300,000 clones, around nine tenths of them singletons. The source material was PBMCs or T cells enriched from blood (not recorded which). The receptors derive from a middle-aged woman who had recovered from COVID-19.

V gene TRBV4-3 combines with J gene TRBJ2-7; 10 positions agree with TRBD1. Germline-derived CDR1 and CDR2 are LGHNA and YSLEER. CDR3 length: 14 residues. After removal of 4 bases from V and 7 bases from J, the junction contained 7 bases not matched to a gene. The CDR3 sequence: CASSLRQGAKEQYF. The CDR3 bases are TGCGCCAGCAGCCTCCGACAGGGGGCGAAAGAGCAGTACTTC.

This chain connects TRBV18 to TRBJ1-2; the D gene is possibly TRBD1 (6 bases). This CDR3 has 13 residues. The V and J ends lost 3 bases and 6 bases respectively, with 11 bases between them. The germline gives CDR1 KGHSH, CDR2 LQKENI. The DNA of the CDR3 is TGTGCCAGCTCACCGAGACAGGAGGATGGCTACACCTTC. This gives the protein CASSPRQEDGYTF.

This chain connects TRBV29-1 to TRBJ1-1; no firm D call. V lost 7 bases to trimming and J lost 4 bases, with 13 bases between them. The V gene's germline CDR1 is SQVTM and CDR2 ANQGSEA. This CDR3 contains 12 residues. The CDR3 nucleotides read TGCAGCGCTTTGCAGGTCACCACTGAAGCTTTCTTT. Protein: CSALQVTTEAFF.

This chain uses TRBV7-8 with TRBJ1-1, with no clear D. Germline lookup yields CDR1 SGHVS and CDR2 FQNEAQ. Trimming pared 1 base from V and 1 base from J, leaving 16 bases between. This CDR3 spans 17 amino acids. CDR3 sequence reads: CASSLVKPPLRNTEAFF. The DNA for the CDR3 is TGTGCCAGCAGCTTAGTTAAGCCCCCGTTGAGGAACACTGAAGCTTTCTTT. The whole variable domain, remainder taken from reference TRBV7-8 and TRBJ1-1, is GAGVSQSPRYKVAKRGQDVALRCDPISGHVSLFWYQQALGQGPEFLTYFQNEAQLDKSGLPSDRFFAERPEGSVSTLKIQRTQQEDSAVYLCASSLVKPPLRNTEAFFGQGTRLTVV.

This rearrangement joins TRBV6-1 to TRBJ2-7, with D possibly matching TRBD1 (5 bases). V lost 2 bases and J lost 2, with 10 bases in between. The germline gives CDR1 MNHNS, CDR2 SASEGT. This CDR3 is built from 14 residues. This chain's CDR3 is CASSERWGPYEQYF. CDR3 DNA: TGTGCCAGCAGTGAAAGATGGGGCCCCTACGAGCAGTACTTC.